What follows is one T cell receptor beta chain and its context. The sample originates from a study of blood T cell repertoires in COVID-19. Whole-study context: Samples representing acute and convalescent COVID-19 were sourced from the United States, Italy and Spain.

Original handling: Scientists estimated how many nucleated cells there were by amplifying reference gene primers. Generated by immunoSEQ multiplex PCR, the TCRdb table keeps only in-frame clones and is missing some. The DNA was the basis for D and trimming; V, J and clone size are from that table. Among approximately 45,000 clones, almost 90% were seen once, and the ten largest hold 13% to 15%. Germline V gives CDR1 LGHDT, CDR2 YNNKEL (reference sequence). The CDR3 length is 15 residues. V dropped 10 bases and J dropped 4; count of bases not matched to a gene: 13. The TCR was taken from a human donor in a cohort sampled during active COVID-19. Sequenced: peripheral blood. This rearrangement joins TRBV3-1 (or the pseudogene TRBV3-2) to TRBJ2-5; TRBD2 matches at 9 bases. DNA of the CDR3: TGTGCCATCGTGCTAGCGGGGTTGACCTCAGAGACCCAGTACTTC. Translating gives CAIVLAGLTSETQYF.